The next 30 T cell receptor beta chains were all read from a single sample in a study of cytomegalovirus exposure and HLA in healthy donors. PCR used 60 Vbeta primers and 13 Jbeta primers. This table comes from immunoSEQ multiplex PCR, and its TCRdb copy is limited to in-frame clones, with some not included. This sample carries about 170,000 clones, over 60% of them seen once, and the ten largest clones take about 0.93%. Material: PBMCs. The receptors derive from a woman aged 50 to 60 in good health and CMV-seropositive.

This chain connects TRBV14 to TRBJ1-1; D is perhaps TRBD1 (5 bases). Trimming removed 0 bases at V and 0 bases at J, with 17 bases between. The CDR3 is made up of 18 amino acids. Germline loops: CDR1 SGHDN, CDR2 FVKESK. The CDR3 region has the DNA TGTGCCAGCAGCCAAGATAGTCAGGGTATTTGGTTGAACACTGAAGCTTTCTTT. Protein sequence: CASSQDSQGIWLNTEAFF.

The J gene is TRBJ2-7, the V gene TRBV10-2, with TRBD2 identical over 12 bases. Losses at the gene ends were 10 bases for V and 2 bases for J; bases not matched to a gene: 9. This CDR3 is built from 15 residues. CDR1 and CDR2 from the germline V gene are WSHSY and SAAADI. The CDR3, as DNA: TGCGCCACCACGTGGGGACTAGCGGGCGCCTACGAGCAGTACTTC. It yields the protein CATTWGLAGAYEQYF.

This sequence joins TRBV10-3 and TRBJ2-7, with TRBD2 as a possible D gene (6 bases). The CDR3 covers 13 residues. Germline CDR1 and CDR2: ENHRY and SYGVKD. The ends were cut back, 6 bases at V and 5 bases at J, with 14 bases in the middle. Written as DNA, the CDR3 is TGTGCCATCAGACTAGCAGATTTGAACGAGCAGTACTTC. Its protein product is CAIRLADLNEQYF.

V usage is TRBV13 and J usage is TRBJ2-7; no clear D gene. CDR1 and CDR2 (germline): PRHDT, FYEKMQ (reference sequence). The CDR3 sequence is 16 residues long. Trimming left V 0 bases short and J 3 bases short, with 15 bases between. In DNA, the CDR3 is TGTGCCAGCAGCTTAGGATACGGAGAGAGGAACTACGAGCAGTACTTC. It is translated as CASSLGYGERNYEQYF.

CDR3 in DNA: TGTGCCAGCAGCTTGACAGGGCCCTATGGCTACACCTTC. Protein: CASSLTGPYGYTF. V is TRBV5-4 and J is TRBJ1-2; D might be TRBD1 (6 bases). This CDR3 is built from 13 residues. Trimming stripped 1 base from V and 4 bases from J, with 8 bases between. Germline V lookup: CDR1 SGHNT, CDR2 YYREEE (reference sequence).

V is TRBV7-2 and J is TRBJ2-3, with a tentative D call TRBD1 (5 bases). The CDR3 contains 14 residues. Trimming stripped 1 base from V and 6 bases from J, with 11 bases between. Germline-derived CDR1 and CDR2 are SGHTA and FQGNSA. In DNA form, the CDR3 reads TGTGCCAGCAGCTTAGGCCAGGGCGGCGATACGCAGTATTTT. Its protein is CASSLGQGGDTQYF.

This sequence joins TRBV4-3 and TRBJ2-1; D perhaps matches TRBD2 (6 bases). Germline V gene sequence: CDR1 LGHNA, CDR2 YSLEER. V lost 0 bases, J lost 6 bases, and 15 bases lay in between. The CDR3 is 16 residues long. CDR3 in amino acids: CASSQDSGVPVNEQFF. CDR3 DNA sequence: TGCGCCAGCAGCCAAGATTCGGGAGTTCCAGTCAATGAGCAGTTCTTC.

The chain employs TRBV19 and TRBJ1-1; D unclear. The CDR3 spans 13 residues. V lost 8 bases and J 5 bases, leaving 15 bases between the germline ends. CDR1 and CDR2 (germline): LNHDA, SQIVND (reference sequence). This CDR3 is CASSDTRETEAFF. Here the CDR3 DNA reads TGTGCCAGTTCCGACACCCGGGAGACTGAAGCTTTCTTT. The whole variable domain, remainder taken from reference TRBV19 and TRBJ1-1, is DGGITQSPKYLFRKEGQNVTLSCEQNLNHDAMYWYRQDPGQGLRLIYYSQIVNDFQKGDIAEGYSVSREKKESFPLTVTSAQKNPTAFYLCASSDTRETEAFFGQGTRLTVV.

The chain carries TRBV19 and TRBJ1-5, with a tentative D call TRBD1 (5 bases). The CDR3 has 12 amino acids. V was pared by 7 bases and J by 4 bases, with 8 bases between. Germline V gives CDR1 LNHDA, CDR2 SQIVND (reference sequence). The CDR3, as DNA: TGTGCCAGTATGCGGGGGAATCAGCCCCAGCATTTT. It encodes CASMRGNQPQHF.

The rearrangement joins TRBV5-4 to TRBJ2-1; the D gene is possibly TRBD1 (6 bases). The CDR3 length is 13 residues. Trimming shortened V by 5 bases and J by 11 bases, and 17 bases separated the two germline ends. The germline V gene encodes CDR1 SGHNT and CDR2 YYREEE (reference sequence). CDR3 nucleotides: TGTGCCAGCAGTTCAACCGGGACAAAAAAGCAGTTCTTC. Protein product: CASSSTGTKKQFF.

This chain uses TRBV7-9 with TRBJ2-5; tentatively, D is TRBD2 (5 bases). V was trimmed by 2 bases and J by 3 bases, leaving 13 bases between them. CDR1 and CDR2 (germline): SEHNR, FQNEAQ (reference sequence). The CDR3 loop spans 15 amino acids. The CDR3 protein is CASSLNGNPKETQYF. Here the CDR3 DNA reads TGTGCCAGCAGCTTAAACGGGAATCCTAAAGAGACCCAGTACTTC.

The genes are TRBV5-6 and TRBJ2-7, with TRBD1 matching over 8 bases. This CDR3 has 16 amino acids. Germline V gene data show CDR1 as SGHDT and CDR2 as YYEEEE. V trimming: 4 bases; J trimming: 0 bases; junction bases outside the gene matches: 9. The DNA for the CDR3 is TGTGCCAGCAGCCTCAGGACAGGGATGAACTCCTACGAGCAGTACTTC. Amino acids: CASSLRTGMNSYEQYF.

The V and J genes are TRBV29-1 and TRBJ2-1; D is possibly TRBD1 (5 bases). V was pared by 6 bases and J by 5 bases, with 17 bases between. This CDR3 is built from 14 residues. Germline CDR1 SQVTM, CDR2 ANQGSEA. The CDR3: CSVQTDMLDNEQFF. For the CDR3, the DNA is TGCAGCGTCCAGACAGACATGCTCGACAATGAGCAGTTCTTC.

As regards this clone: No conserved phenylalanine or tryptophan is present at the end of the CDR3, so a read error is the likely explanation. The J gene is TRBJ1-3, the V gene TRBV7-9, with D perhaps TRBD1 (5 bases). The CDR3 covers 15 residues. The V gene's germline CDR1 is SEHNR and CDR2 FQNEAQ (reference sequence). The CDR3 bases are TGTGCCAGCAGCCTAGCCCAGGGTTCTGGAAACACCATATATCTT. This codes for CASSLAQGSGNTIYL.

The rearrangement links TRBV4-3 to TRBJ1-4; no reliable D call. This CDR3 has 14 residues. The germline CDR1 and CDR2 sequences are LGHNA and YSLEER. V was shortened by 5 bases and J by 8 bases, with 15 bases between the two germline ends. The CDR3 here is CASSATRSGEKLFF. The CDR3 region has the DNA TGCGCCAGCAGCGCTACGAGAAGCGGCGAAAAACTGTTTTTT.

The CDR3 region has the DNA TGTGCCAGCACCTGGGCCAGCATGCCAAACGAGCAGTACTTC. Its protein is CASTWASMPNEQYF. The V and J genes are TRBV6-1 and TRBJ2-7; no clear D. This CDR3 region has 14 residues. Germline CDR1 is MNHNS and CDR2 is SASEGT. Trimming cost V 7 bases and J 5 bases, with 18 bases left between them.

As to this clone: This specimen includes other DNA sequences encoding the same CDR3. The V and J genes are TRBV18 and TRBJ2-3, with D hard to call. The V end lost 3 bases, the J end lost 0 bases, and 4 bases lay between the germline ends. The CDR3 length is 13 residues. Germline V gives CDR1 KGHSH, CDR2 LQKENI. CDR3 in amino acids: CASSPGSTDTQYF. As DNA, the CDR3 is TGTGCCAGCTCACCCGGTAGCACAGATACGCAGTATTTT.

This CDR3 reads CASSQGGLAGDTQYF. CDR3 sequence (DNA): TGTGCCAGCAGCCAGGGGGGACTAGCAGGCGATACGCAGTATTTT. The chain employs TRBV5-5 and TRBJ2-3; 9 bases match TRBD2. CDR3 length: 15 residues. Trimming removed 4 bases from V and 6 bases from J; junction bases left unmatched: 9. The germline CDR1 and CDR2 sequences are SGHKS and YYEKEE (reference sequence).

This chain joins TRBV4-1 and TRBJ2-5; a possible D gene is TRBD2 (5 bases). V gave up 0 bases and J gave up 1 base, with 18 bases separating them. The CDR3 is made up of 18 amino acids. Looked up from germline, CDR1 is MGHRA and CDR2 is YSYEKL. CDR3 coding DNA: TGCGCCAGCAGCCAAGATAGAAGGTGGGGAGTTACCCAAGAGACCCAGTACTTC. This encodes CASSQDRRWGVTQETQYF.

The V gene is TRBV6-5, the J gene TRBJ1-4, with 7 bases matching TRBD1. The CDR3 is 15 amino acids. With V trimmed by 6 bases and J by 2 bases, 6 bases remained unmatched. Per the germline V gene, CDR1 is MNHEY and CDR2 is SVGAGI. The CDR3 loop is CASRTDRVTNEKLFF. The CDR3 nucleotides are TGTGCCAGCAGAACCGACAGGGTTACTAATGAAAAACTGTTTTTT.

The chain uses TRBV2 and TRBJ1-1; D possibly corresponds to TRBD1 (5 bases). Trimming cost V 7 bases and J 1 base, with 10 bases left between them. The CDR3 is 13 residues long. From germline, CDR1 is SNHLY and CDR2 FYNNEI. CDR3 nucleotide sequence: TGTGCCAGCAAGGGGCAGACGAACACTGAAGCTTTCTTT. This translates into CASKGQTNTEAFF.

The chain joins TRBV7-2 to TRBJ1-2; D may be TRBD1 (5 bases). The V gene's germline CDR1 is SGHTA and CDR2 FQGNSA. Trimming took 9 bases from V and 4 from J, leaving 15 bases between them. This CDR3 is built from 13 residues. CDR3 in amino acids: CASTRGKTYGYTF. CDR3 coding DNA: TGTGCCAGTACCCGGGGGAAGACCTATGGCTACACCTTC.

This clone was counted only a few times. The V call is TRBV6-5, the J call TRBJ1-1, with D unresolved. Germline-derived CDR1 and CDR2 are MNHEY and SVGAGI. The CDR3 contains 14 residues. The V end lost 0 bases, the J end lost 3 bases, and 8 bases lay between the germline ends. As DNA, the CDR3 is TGTGCCAGCAGTTACTCGAGGTGGGACACTGAAGCTTTCTTT. This translates into CASSYSRWDTEAFF.

V gene TRBV6-5 combines with J gene TRBJ1-2; the D gene is possibly TRBD1 (6 bases). The CDR3 contains 14 residues. Germline values: CDR1 MNHEY, CDR2 SVGAGI. Trimming stripped 1 base from V and 4 bases from J, with 10 bases between. The chain's CDR3 is CASSYYGQSYGYTF. CDR3 nucleotide sequence: TGTGCCAGCAGTTACTATGGACAGTCCTATGGCTACACCTTC.

This rearrangement joins TRBV7-6 to TRBJ1-2; tentatively, D is TRBD1 (5 bases). In germline, CDR1 is SGHVS, CDR2 FNYEAQ. The CDR3 runs to 13 residues. Between the trimmed V and J ends, which lost 5 bases and 1 base, there was a span of 8 bases. CDR3 region: CASSIDSNYGYTF. The CDR3, as DNA: TGTGCCAGCAGCATCGACAGTAACTATGGCTACACCTTC.

This clone appeared a single time. In DNA form, the CDR3 reads TGTGCCAGCAGCCCCGGGCTAGCGGGAGTCGCAGATACGCAGTATTTT. Its translation is CASSPGLAGVADTQYF. The rearrangement joins TRBV7-9 to TRBJ2-3; 10 bases match TRBD2. Germline V gives CDR1 SEHNR, CDR2 FQNEAQ (reference sequence). J gave up 4 bases and V 5 bases, and 9 bases lay outside the gene matches. The CDR3 length is 16 residues.

This chain links TRBV5-1 with TRBJ2-5; D is possibly TRBD2 (5 bases). The CDR3 is made up of 13 amino acids. Germline V lookup: CDR1 SGHRS, CDR2 YFSETQ. The V end lost 3 bases, the J end lost 5 bases, and 11 bases lay between the germline ends. The DNA of the CDR3 is TGCGCCAGCAGCTCCTCGTCGGGGGAGACCCAGTACTTC. Translation gives CASSSSSGETQYF. Drawing the rest from reference TRBV5-1 and TRBJ2-5, the complete variable domain is KAGVTQTPRYLIKTRGQQVTLSCSPISGHRSVSWYQQTPGQGLQFLFEYFSETQRNKGNFPGRFSGRQFSNSRSEMNVSTLELGDSALYLCASSSSSGETQYFGPGTRLLVL.

The CDR3 DNA reads as TGTGCCAGCAGAAAACAGGGGGACGACACAGATACGCAGTATTTT. Protein: CASRKQGDDTDTQYF. The chain carries TRBV2 and TRBJ2-3, with 8 bases aligning to TRBD1. Trimming removed 6 bases from V and 2 bases from J; junction bases left unmatched: 7. CDR3 length: 15 amino acids. The V gene's germline CDR1 is SNHLY and CDR2 FYNNEI. Together with reference TRBV2 and TRBJ2-3, the CDR3 gives the full variable domain: EPEVTQTPSHQVTQMGQEVILRCVPISNHLYFYWYRQILGQKVEFLVSFYNNEISEKSEIFDDQFSVERPDGSNFTLKIRSTKLEDSAMYFCASRKQGDDTDTQYFGPGTRLTVL.

The chain has TRBV12-5 and TRBJ2-1; D is unclear. V was cut by 7 bases and J by 3 bases, with 10 bases left in between. The germline CDR1 and CDR2 sequences are LGHNT and FRNRAP. The CDR3 loop spans 13 amino acids. The CDR3 DNA follows: TGTGCTAGTGTCCAGACTGGCTACAATGAGCAGTTCTTC. Translation gives CASVQTGYNEQFF.

The gene calls are TRBV4-2 and TRBJ1-1; D gene uncertain. CDR1 is LGHNA and CDR2 is YNFKEQ in the germline V gene. The CDR3 runs 13 residues. Trimming took off 3 bases at V and 7 bases at J, with 12 bases between the two ends. The CDR3 sequence: CASSHDSTREAFF. The CDR3 nucleotides are TGTGCCAGCAGCCACGACTCTACACGTGAAGCTTTCTTT.